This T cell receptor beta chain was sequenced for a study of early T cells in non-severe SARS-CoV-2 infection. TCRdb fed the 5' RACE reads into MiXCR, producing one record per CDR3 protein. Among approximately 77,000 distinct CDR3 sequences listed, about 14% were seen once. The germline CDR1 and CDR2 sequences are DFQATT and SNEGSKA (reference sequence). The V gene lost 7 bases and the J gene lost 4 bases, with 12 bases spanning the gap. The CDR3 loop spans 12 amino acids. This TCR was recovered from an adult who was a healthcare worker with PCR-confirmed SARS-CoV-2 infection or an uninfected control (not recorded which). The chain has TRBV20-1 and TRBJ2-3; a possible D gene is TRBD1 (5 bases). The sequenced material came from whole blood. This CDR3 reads CSGTGSADTQYF. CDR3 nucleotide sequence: TGCAGTGGTACAGGCTCCGCAGATACGCAGTATTTT.